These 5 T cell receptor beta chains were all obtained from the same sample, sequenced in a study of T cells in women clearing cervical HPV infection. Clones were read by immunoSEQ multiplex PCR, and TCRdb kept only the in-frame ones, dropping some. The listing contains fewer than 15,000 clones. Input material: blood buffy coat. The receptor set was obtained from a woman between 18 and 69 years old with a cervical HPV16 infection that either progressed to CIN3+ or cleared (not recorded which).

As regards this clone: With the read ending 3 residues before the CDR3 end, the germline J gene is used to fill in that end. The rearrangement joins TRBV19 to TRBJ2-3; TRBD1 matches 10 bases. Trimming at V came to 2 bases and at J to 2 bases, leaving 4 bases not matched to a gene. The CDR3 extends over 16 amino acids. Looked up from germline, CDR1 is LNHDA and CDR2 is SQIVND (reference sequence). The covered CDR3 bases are TGTGCCAGTAGTATAAAGACAGGGGGCCTCACAGATACG. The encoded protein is CASSIKTGGLTDT. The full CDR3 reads CASSIKTGGLTDTQYF.

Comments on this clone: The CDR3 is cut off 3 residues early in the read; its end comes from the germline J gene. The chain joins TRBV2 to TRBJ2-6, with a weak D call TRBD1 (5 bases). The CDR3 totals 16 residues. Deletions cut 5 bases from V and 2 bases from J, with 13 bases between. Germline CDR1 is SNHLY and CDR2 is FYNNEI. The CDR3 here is CASSRRAGTGANVLTF. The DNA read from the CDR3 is TGTGCCAGCAGTCGGAGAGCAGGGACTGGGGCCAACGTC.

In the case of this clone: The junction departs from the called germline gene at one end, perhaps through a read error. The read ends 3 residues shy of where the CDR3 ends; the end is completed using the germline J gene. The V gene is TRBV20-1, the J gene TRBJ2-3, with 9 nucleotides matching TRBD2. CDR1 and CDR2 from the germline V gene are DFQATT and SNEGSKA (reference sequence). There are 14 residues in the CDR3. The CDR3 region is CSARVAGVTDTQYF. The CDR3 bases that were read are TGCAGTGCGAGAGTAGCGGGGGTCACAGATACG.

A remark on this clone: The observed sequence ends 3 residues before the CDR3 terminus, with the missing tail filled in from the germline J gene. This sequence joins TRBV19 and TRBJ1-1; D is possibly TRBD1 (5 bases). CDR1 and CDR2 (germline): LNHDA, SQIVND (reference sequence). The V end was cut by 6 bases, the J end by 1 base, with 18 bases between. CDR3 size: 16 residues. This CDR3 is CASRGNRGARNTEAFF. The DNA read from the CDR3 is TGTGCCAGTAGGGGGAATCGAGGGGCTAGGAACACTGAA.

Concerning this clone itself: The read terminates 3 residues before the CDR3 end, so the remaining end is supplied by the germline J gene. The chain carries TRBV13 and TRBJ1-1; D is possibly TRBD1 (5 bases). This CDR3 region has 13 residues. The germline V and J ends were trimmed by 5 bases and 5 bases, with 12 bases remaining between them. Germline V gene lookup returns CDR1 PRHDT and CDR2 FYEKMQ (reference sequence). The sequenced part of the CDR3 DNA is TGTGCCAGCAGCCCCAGGGTCGGGACTGAA. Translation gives CASSPRVGTE. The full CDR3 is CASSPRVGTEAFF.